This T cell receptor (beta chain) was captured in a study of blood T cell repertoires in COVID-19. Turning to the study itself: Acute and convalescent COVID-19 specimens originated in the United States, Italy and Spain.

Assay: immunoSEQ multiplex PCR; the TCRdb copy retains only in-frame clones and omits some. Here the sample spans fewer than 200,000 clones, roughly 90% being singletons. The sequenced material came from peripheral blood. The sequence was obtained from a man between 18 and 29 years old with COVID-19, enrolled during active disease.

Here the CDR3 reads CASSKPAGGLDEQYF. The CDR3 region has the DNA TGTGCCAGCAGCAAACCAGCGGGAGGGCTCGACGAGCAGTACTTC. The chain couples TRBV5-4 to TRBJ2-7; 10 bases align to TRBD2. CDR3 size: 15 residues. Germline CDR1 reads SGHNT; CDR2 reads YYREEE (reference sequence). V gave up 4 bases and J gave up 5 bases; unmatched junction bases: 9.